This passage covers 13 T cell receptor beta chains from one sample sequenced in a study of T cell responses to AZD1222 COVID-19 vaccine (dated by TCRdb to 2020 to 2022). Read against the paper, the sample's time point label means: baseline before first vaccination. The library was prepared using the immunoSEQ multiplex PCR assay. TCRdb carries this immuneACCESS record with in-frame sequences only. Its versions omit some clonotypes, under half of them owing to an unresolved V gene in the studies checked, with the rest unexplained. Present in this sample are about 140,000 clones, over 90% of which were seen just once. The ten top clones hold 4.5% to 5.5% of the sample. The sample was peripheral blood, taken on day 0 of AZD1222 vaccination. Receptors were obtained from an adult in good health.

This clone has ten or more counts. The gene calls are TRBV25-1 and TRBJ2-1; 15 bases are a match to TRBD2. With V trimmed by 5 bases and J by 2 bases, 7 bases remained unmatched. The CDR3 covers 18 residues. Germline loops: CDR1 MGHDK, CDR2 SYGVNS. The CDR3 is CASSFGRTSGRAYNEQFF. DNA for the CDR3: TGTGCCAGCAGTTTCGGTCGGACTAGCGGGAGGGCCTACAATGAGCAGTTCTTC.

V is TRBV18 and J is TRBJ2-7, with D possibly TRBD2 on 5 matching bases. CDR1 KGHSH and CDR2 LQKENI come from the germline V gene. The V and J ends lost 2 bases and 5 bases respectively, with 22 bases between them. The length of the CDR3 is 17 residues. The CDR3 spells CASSPSQMRVSGHEQYF. CDR3 coding DNA: TGTGCCAGCTCACCATCCCAGATGAGGGTGAGTGGCCACGAGCAGTACTTC.

V is TRBV10-1 and J is TRBJ2-5, with 9 positions matching TRBD2. After removal of 2 bases from V and 2 bases from J, the junction contained 9 bases not matched to a gene. Germline CDR1 WNHNN, CDR2 SYGVQD (reference sequence). CDR3 size: 17 residues. The CDR3: CASSERGLAGTQETQYF. The CDR3 region has the DNA TGCGCCAGCAGTGAGCGAGGGCTAGCGGGGACGCAAGAGACCCAGTACTTC.

The J gene is TRBJ2-1, the V gene TRBV30; D might be TRBD2 (6 bases). CDR1 GTSNPN and CDR2 SVGIG come from the germline V gene (reference sequence). This CDR3 spans 14 amino acids. The germline V and J ends were trimmed by 2 bases and 7 bases, with 15 bases remaining between them. CDR3 loop: CAWSWSGAGNEQFF. The CDR3 DNA reads as TGTGCCTGGAGTTGGTCGGGAGCGGGTAATGAGCAGTTCTTC.

The V gene is TRBV30, the J gene TRBJ2-5; D gene ambiguous. The V end was cut by 0 bases, the J end by 4 bases, with 3 bases between. Germline values: CDR1 GTSNPN, CDR2 SVGIG (reference sequence). This CDR3 comprises 11 residues. CDR3: CAWSVPETQYF. CDR3 DNA: TGTGCCTGGAGTGTCCCAGAGACCCAGTACTTC.

The rearrangement uses TRBV9 and TRBJ1-4; tentatively, D is TRBD1 (6 bases). The CDR3 spans 15 residues. V was trimmed by 4 bases and J by 5 bases, leaving 15 bases between them. CDR1 SGDLS and CDR2 YYNGEE come from the germline V gene. The CDR3 is CASSPLQGGNEKLFF. Written as DNA, the CDR3 is TGTGCCAGCAGCCCGTTACAGGGAGGGAATGAAAAACTGTTTTTT. Full variable domain (missing parts from reference TRBV9 and TRBJ1-4): DSGVTQTPKHLITATGQRVTLRCSPRSGDLSVYWYQQSLDQGLQFLIQYYNGEERAKGNILERFSAQQFPDLHSELNLSSLELGDSALYFCASSPLQGGNEKLFFGSGTQLSVL.

The rearrangement uses TRBV9 and TRBJ2-1, with 8 bases matching TRBD2. J was trimmed by 7 bases and V by 5 bases; bases with no gene match: 8. The CDR3 totals 14 residues. Germline V gene sequence: CDR1 SGDLS, CDR2 YYNGEE. CDR3 DNA sequence: TGTGCCAGCAGAAAGGGACTAGTGAATAATGAGCAGTTCTTC. Its protein product is CASRKGLVNNEQFF.

The chain's CDR3 is CASSAGLSNYGYTF. Here the CDR3 DNA reads TGTGCCAGCAGCGCGGGACTTTCAAACTATGGCTACACCTTC. This chain connects TRBV7-8 to TRBJ1-2; D perhaps matches TRBD1 (5 bases). In germline, CDR1 is SGHVS, CDR2 FQNEAQ. This CDR3 region has 14 residues. The germline V and J ends were trimmed by 5 bases and 2 bases, with 12 bases remaining between them.

The chain recombines TRBV7-9 with TRBJ1-6, with D maybe TRBD1 (5 bases). Trimming removed 4 bases at V and 6 bases at J, with 10 bases between. Germline lookup yields CDR1 SEHNR and CDR2 FQNEAQ (reference sequence). This CDR3 is 14 amino acids long. This CDR3 is CASSSGHPNSPLHF. The CDR3 bases are TGTGCCAGCAGCTCAGGACACCCTAATTCACCCCTCCACTTT.

The CDR3 DNA reads TGTGCCAGCAGCTTGCGTGGGGACGGTGAAAAACTGTTTTTT. Translating gives CASSLRGDGEKLFF. The rearrangement uses TRBV5-4 and TRBJ1-4; D may be TRBD1 (5 bases). There are 14 residues in the CDR3. Germline-derived CDR1 and CDR2 are SGHNT and YYREEE (reference sequence). V lost 1 base to trimming and J lost 7 bases, with 11 bases between them.

J is TRBJ1-2 and V is TRBV13, with D perhaps matching TRBD1 (6 bases). The CDR3 is made up of 17 amino acids. V lost 5 bases and J lost 0, with 19 bases in between. Germline lookup yields CDR1 PRHDT and CDR2 FYEKMQ (reference sequence). The CDR3 DNA sequence: TGTGCCAGCAGCATAAGGGCGAGGGGGGAGGCTAACTATGGCTACACCTTC. Residues: CASSIRARGEANYGYTF.

The CDR3, as DNA: TGCGCCAGCGCACAGGGTCCTAATCAGCCCCAGCATTTT. As protein: CASAQGPNQPQHF. The genes are TRBV5-1 and TRBJ1-5; tentatively, D is TRBD1 (6 bases). The CDR3 consists of 13 residues. Germline CDR1 SGHRS, CDR2 YFSETQ. V gave up 7 bases and J gave up 4 bases, with 12 bases separating them.

The chain links TRBV4-2 to TRBJ2-7; possibly TRBD1 or TRBD2 for D (5 bases each). Trimming removed 3 bases from V and 2 bases from J, with 17 bases in between. The CDR3 has 16 residues. Germline loops: CDR1 LGHNA, CDR2 YNFKEQ. For the CDR3, the DNA is TGTGCCAGCAGCCAGGCCCCGGGACCCCGCACCTACGAGCAGTACTTC. It encodes CASSQAPGPRTYEQYF.